What follows are 14 T cell receptor beta chains derived from one specimen sequenced in a study of T cell repertoires in cytomegalovirus infection. Each CDR3 protein gets one entry after TCRdb re-called the reads with MiXCR. In the table there are about 83,000 distinct CDR3 sequences, about 29% of which are singletons. These receptors have no identified antigens. The sequences come from CD8+ T cells from cultured PBMCs, collected from culture after CMV antigen stimulation. These receptors originate from a human donor in good health (CMV status not recorded). Some clones in this sample may be carry-over from other donors' samples.

Only one count was recorded for this clonotype. The rearrangement links TRBV19 to TRBJ2-7; D may be TRBD2 (6 bases). The V end lost 2 bases, the J end lost 7 bases, and 15 bases lay between the germline ends. The germline gives CDR1 LNHDA, CDR2 SQIVND (reference sequence). The CDR3 consists of 14 residues. This CDR3 is CASSIFSQEGEQYF. CDR3 DNA sequence: TGTGCCAGTAGTATATTTTCCCAGGAGGGAGAGCAGTACTTC.

This clonotype was counted many times. The chain recombines TRBV25-1 with TRBJ1-1; no clear D gene. The CDR3 covers 13 residues. Germline loops: CDR1 MGHDK, CDR2 SYGVNS. Trimming took 6 bases from V and 5 from J, leaving 13 bases between them. This CDR3 is CASRRASSTEAFF. The CDR3, as DNA: TGTGCCAGCAGACGGGCCTCGTCGACTGAAGCTTTCTTT.

This clonotype was seen repeatedly, ten times or more. V usage is TRBV6-5 and J usage is TRBJ1-1; the D gene is possibly TRBD1 (6 bases). The CDR3 is 15 residues long. Trimming removed 5 bases from V and 3 bases from J, with 16 bases in between. Germline values: CDR1 MNHEY, CDR2 SVGAGI. The CDR3: CASSLRGGADTEAFF. The CDR3 DNA reads TGTGCCAGCAGTCTCCGAGGGGGGGCGGACACTGAAGCTTTCTTT.

The table lists this clonotype with a few counts. The J gene is TRBJ1-5, the V gene TRBV11-2; 7 bases align to TRBD1. J gave up 5 bases and V 5 bases, and 6 bases lay outside the gene matches. The germline V gene encodes CDR1 SGHAT and CDR2 FQNNGV. This CDR3 has 14 residues. CDR3 residues: CASSLGDRDQPQHF. DNA of the CDR3: TGTGCCAGCAGCCTCGGTGACAGGGATCAGCCCCAGCATTTT.

V is TRBV29-1 and J is TRBJ2-2; 10 bases match TRBD1. The CDR3 is 14 amino acids. With V trimmed by 6 bases and J by 5 bases, 6 bases remained unmatched. The germline V gene encodes CDR1 SQVTM and CDR2 ANQGSEA. In DNA, the CDR3 is TGCAGCGTCTTGGGACAGGGGAAGACCGGGGAGCTGTTTTTT. It codes for CSVLGQGKTGELFF.

This clonotype was seen a few times. The chain uses TRBV3-1 and TRBJ1-2, with unresolved D. CDR3 length: 13 residues. The V and J ends lost 2 bases and 7 bases respectively, with 11 bases between them. Germline V CDR1 and CDR2: LGHDT, YNNKEL (reference sequence). The CDR3 sequence: CASSQYLISGYTF. The CDR3 DNA reads TGTGCCAGCAGCCAATATTTGATATCTGGCTACACCTTC.

This clonotype was detected a few times. CDR3 loop: CASSIDQGSYTEAFF. CDR3 in DNA: TGTGCCAGTAGTATAGATCAGGGCAGCTACACTGAAGCTTTCTTT. V and J are TRBV19 and TRBJ1-1; D possibly corresponds to TRBD1 (5 bases). The CDR3 extends over 15 amino acids. Germline V lookup: CDR1 LNHDA, CDR2 SQIVND (reference sequence). V was cut by 0 bases and J by 3 bases, with 11 bases left in between.

This sequence joins TRBV11-2 and TRBJ2-2; TRBD2 agrees at 7 bases. V gave up 4 bases and J gave up 5 bases; unmatched junction bases: 16. This CDR3 has 18 residues. Germline CDR1 reads SGHAT; CDR2 reads FQNNGV. CDR3 DNA: TGTGCCAGCAGCTCACCTCCTTTCGTTCAGGGAGGGACCGGGGAGCTGTTTTTT. Amino acid sequence: CASSSPPFVQGGTGELFF.

This clonotype showed up just a few times. This sequence joins TRBV27 and TRBJ2-7, with TRBD2 as a possible D gene (5 bases). Germline V gene lookup returns CDR1 MNHEY and CDR2 SMNVEV (reference sequence). This CDR3 spans 13 amino acids. V lost 7 bases to trimming and J lost 1 base, with 11 bases between them. The CDR3 DNA sequence: TGTGCCAGCAAGGCGGGCCATTCCTACGAGCAGTACTTC. Its translation: CASKAGHSYEQYF.

V and J are TRBV19 and TRBJ2-3; TRBD2 might be the D (7 bases). Germline values: CDR1 LNHDA, CDR2 SQIVND (reference sequence). Between the trimmed V and J ends, which lost 8 bases and 6 bases, there was a span of 18 bases. There are 14 residues in the CDR3. The CDR3 sequence is CASCSAGADDTQYF. The CDR3, as DNA: TGTGCCAGTTGTAGCGCGGGGGCCGATGATACGCAGTATTTT.

The chain joins TRBV7-2 to TRBJ1-2; D uncertain. V shed 7 bases and J shed 0 bases, with 12 bases lying between them. There are 14 residues in the CDR3. In germline, CDR1 is SGHTA, CDR2 FQGNSA. The CDR3 sequence is CASTSQNANYGYTF. CDR3 DNA: TGTGCCAGCACCTCACAGAACGCTAACTATGGCTACACCTTC.

This clonotype was counted many times. The chain couples TRBV7-6 to TRBJ1-5; D call uncertain. CDR3 length: 16 residues. V was trimmed by 2 bases and J by 0 bases, leaving 11 bases between them. The germline V gene encodes CDR1 SGHVS and CDR2 FNYEAQ. The DNA for the CDR3 is TGTGCCAGCAGCTTATGGGGATATCCTAGCAATCAGCCCCAGCATTTT. Its protein product is CASSLWGYPSNQPQHF.

This clonotype was observed a few times. CDR3 nucleotides: TGTGCCAGCAGGCGGGACGGTATAAATGAAAAACTGTTTTTT. Encoded protein: CASRRDGINEKLFF. The genes are TRBV7-9 and TRBJ1-4, with TRBD1 as a possible D gene (5 bases). CDR3 length equals 14 residues. Trimming took off 6 bases at V and 5 bases at J, with 13 bases between the two ends. Germline CDR1 reads SEHNR; CDR2 reads FQNEAQ (reference sequence).

V is TRBV6-8 and J is TRBJ1-1; maybe TRBD1 (6 bases). Looked up from germline, CDR1 is MNHGY and CDR2 is SAAAGT. V was shortened by 0 bases and J by 1 base, with 9 bases between the two germline ends. The CDR3 contains 15 residues. This CDR3 is CASSYSPTGNTEAFF. The CDR3, as DNA: TGTGCCAGCAGTTACTCTCCGACAGGGAACACTGAAGCTTTCTTT.